This passage covers 10 T cell receptor beta chains from one sample sequenced in a study of identifying expanded T cells in peripheral blood. The method was immunoSEQ multiplex PCR; TCRdb's version includes in-frame clones alone and lacks a portion of them. Of under 70,000 clones detected, 70% to 90% appear once; the ten largest clones hold roughly 5%. Material: blood. Every receptor here comes from a person between 18 and 70 years old in good health.

This clone has a single count. V gene TRBV7-3 combines with J gene TRBJ1-1, with D possibly matching TRBD1 (6 bases). The CDR3 runs to 14 residues. The V gene's germline CDR1 is SGHTA and CDR2 FQGTGA. V lost 2 bases and J 3 bases, leaving 10 bases between the germline ends. The DNA for the CDR3 is TGTGCCAGCAGCTTAGGGGGACACTACACTGAAGCTTTCTTT. This codes for CASSLGGHYTEAFF.

The chain employs TRBV6-1 and TRBJ2-7; maybe TRBD1 (6 bases). Looked up from germline, CDR1 is MNHNS and CDR2 is SASEGT. Deletions cut 5 bases from V and 0 bases from J, with 8 bases between. The CDR3 spans 13 residues. The CDR3 spells CASSRGGSYEQYF. The CDR3 DNA is TGTGCCAGCAGTCGAGGGGGCTCCTACGAGCAGTACTTC.

The rearrangement joins TRBV27 to TRBJ1-3; the D is unclear. Trimming took off 2 bases at V and 0 bases at J, with 8 bases between the two ends. CDR3 length: 15 amino acids. Germline values: CDR1 MNHEY, CDR2 SMNVEV (reference sequence). The CDR3 region is CASSLAGYSGNTIYF. CDR3 sequence (DNA): TGTGCCAGCAGTTTAGCGGGGTACTCTGGAAACACCATATATTTT.

The chain links TRBV6-6 to TRBJ2-7; tentative D call: TRBD1 (6 bases). Germline V CDR1 and CDR2: MNHNY, SVGAGI (reference sequence). This CDR3 spans 12 amino acids. The V and J ends lost 5 bases and 3 bases respectively, with 8 bases between them. The CDR3 here is CASSQTGYEQYF. The DNA for the CDR3 is TGTGCCAGCAGTCAGACAGGCTACGAGCAGTACTTC.

The rearrangement links TRBV19 to TRBJ2-5; D perhaps matches TRBD1 (5 bases). The CDR3 runs to 14 residues. Germline V gene lookup returns CDR1 LNHDA and CDR2 SQIVND (reference sequence). V lost 3 bases and J lost 2, with 10 bases in between. The CDR3 here is CASSIGAGQETQYF. As DNA, the CDR3 is TGTGCCAGTAGTATTGGGGCAGGGCAAGAGACCCAGTACTTC.

The chain joins TRBV19 to TRBJ2-7; TRBD2 aligns across 10 bases. Losses at the gene ends were 6 bases for V and 0 bases for J; bases not matched to a gene: 2. The CDR3 has 14 amino acids. Germline V CDR1 and CDR2: LNHDA, SQIVND (reference sequence). In DNA form, the CDR3 reads TGTGCCAGTAGGGCTAGCGGGGGCTCCTACGAGCAGTACTTC. It is translated as CASRASGGSYEQYF.

This clone was seen only once. The CDR3 bases are TGTGCCAGCATTGGCAGGTCCTACGAGCAGTACTTC. This sequence encodes CASIGRSYEQYF. The V call is TRBV28, the J call TRBJ2-7; unclear D gene. This CDR3 contains 12 residues. From germline, CDR1 is MDHEN and CDR2 SYDVKM. V was cut by 7 bases and J by 1 base, with 8 bases left in between.

The chain links TRBV21-1 to TRBJ2-2; the table's D call TRBD2 went unverified against the DNA. TRBV21-1 is described as a pseudogene. This CDR3 comprises 16 residues. Here the CDR3 DNA reads TGTGCCAGCAGCAAGGTTACTAGCGGCCCCACCGGGGAGCTGTTTTTT. As protein: CASSKVTSGPTGELFF.

The chain links TRBV4-1 to TRBJ1-2; D is undetermined. This CDR3 spans 13 amino acids. Trimming took off 1 base at V and 3 bases at J, with 6 bases between the two ends. CDR1 is MGHRA, CDR2 YSYEKL, per germline. The CDR3 coding sequence is TGCGCCAGCAGCCAAGGTGGGGACTATGGCTACACCTTC. Its translation: CASSQGGDYGYTF.

This chain links TRBV27 with TRBJ2-7, with TRBD1 matching 10 bases. The CDR3 is made up of 16 amino acids. The trim removed 2 bases at V and 2 bases at J, leaving 6 bases unmatched. CDR1 MNHEY and CDR2 SMNVEV come from the germline V gene (reference sequence). The CDR3 nucleotides read TGTGCCAGCAGTTTAGAGGGACAGGGGTGGGCCTACGAGCAGTACTTC. Translated, it gives CASSLEGQGWAYEQYF.